Following are 20 T cell receptor beta chains from one sample sequenced in a study of cytomegalovirus exposure and HLA in healthy donors. The PCR employed 60 Vbeta primers together with 13 Jbeta primers. Clones were read by immunoSEQ multiplex PCR, and TCRdb kept only the in-frame ones, dropping some. The sample lists about 130,000 clones, about 80% seen once, with around 4.8% in the top ten. The sequencing input was PBMCs. All receptors derive from a man between 25 and 39 years old in good health.

The chain is built from TRBV6-1 and TRBJ2-5, with 7 positions matching TRBD2. Germline V gene sequence: CDR1 MNHNS, CDR2 SASEGT. The CDR3 consists of 16 residues. The V and J ends lost 4 bases and 1 base, in that order; junction bases with no gene match: 9. The CDR3 nucleotides are TGTGCCAGCAGTGTCAACCTAGCGGACTCCCAAGAGACCCAGTACTTC. Encoded protein: CASSVNLADSQETQYF.

The V call is TRBV10-3, the J call TRBJ2-7; 12 bases match TRBD2. The germline V gene has CDR1 ENHRY and CDR2 SYGVKD. The CDR3 contains 16 residues. V lost 1 base to trimming and J lost 4 bases; unmatched junction nucleotides: 5. The CDR3 DNA follows: TGTGCCATCAGTGAGTGGCTAGCGGGAGGGCGTTACGAGCAGTACTTC. Residues: CAISEWLAGGRYEQYF.

This clone was found a few times. This chain links TRBV7-9 with TRBJ1-4; D ambiguous. The CDR3 totals 16 residues. Trimming removed 2 bases at V and 4 bases at J, with 14 bases between. Germline V lookup: CDR1 SEHNR, CDR2 FQNEAQ (reference sequence). CDR3 in DNA: TGTGCCAGCAGCTTATCCCCGGGAGGATATAATGAAAAACTGTTTTTT. It is translated as CASSLSPGGYNEKLFF. The whole variable domain, remainder taken from reference TRBV7-9 and TRBJ1-4, is DTGVSQNPRHKITKRGQNVTFRCDPISEHNRLYWYRQTLGQGPEFLTYFQNEAQLEKSRLLSDRFSAERPKGSFSTLEIQRTEQGDSAMYLCASSLSPGGYNEKLFFGSGTQLSVL.

To note about this clone: An end of the junction does not agree with germline; a read error may underlie this. V gene TRBV6-1 combines with J gene TRBJ2-7; 7 nucleotides align to TRBD1. CDR3 length: 14 amino acids. The germline V gene has CDR1 MNHNS and CDR2 SASEGT. In DNA, the CDR3 is TGTGCCAGCAATGAACAGGGGCCCTCCTACGAGCAGTACTTC. Translating gives CASNEQGPSYEQYF.

This clone appeared a few times. This chain joins TRBV28 and TRBJ2-6; D is unclear. CDR3 length: 15 amino acids. Germline values: CDR1 MDHEN, CDR2 SYDVKM. V shed 0 bases and J shed 4 bases, with 7 bases lying between them. DNA for the CDR3: TGTGCCAGCAGTTTATGGGCGGAGGGGGCCAACGTCCTGACTTTC. Protein product: CASSLWAEGANVLTF.

The V and J genes are TRBV7-3 and TRBJ2-5; no reliable D call. Trimming took 2 bases from V and 1 from J, leaving 8 bases between them. Germline V CDR1 and CDR2: SGHTA, FQGTGA. The CDR3 covers 14 residues. The CDR3 protein is CASSLEPGQETQYF. Here the CDR3 DNA reads TGTGCCAGCAGCTTAGAACCCGGCCAAGAGACCCAGTACTTC.

The rearrangement links TRBV5-4 to TRBJ2-7; the match to TRBD2 covers 8 bases. With 9 bases clipped from V and 5 bases from J, the junction kept 13 bases outside the gene matches. Germline loops: CDR1 SGHNT, CDR2 YYREEE (reference sequence). The CDR3 loop spans 14 amino acids. CDR3: CATFPGGSFNEQYF. The CDR3 DNA reads TGTGCCACCTTTCCGGGAGGGTCCTTCAACGAGCAGTACTTC.

The chain uses TRBV28 and TRBJ2-3; D is unclear. Trimming removed 3 bases at V and 6 bases at J, with 4 bases between. Germline loops: CDR1 MDHEN, CDR2 SYDVKM. This CDR3 comprises 11 residues. CDR3 DNA: TGTGCCAGCAGTTTTAGCGATACGCAGTATTTT. It specifies CASSFSDTQYF.

The chain joins TRBV2 to TRBJ1-4; the D is unclear. Trimming removed 7 bases from V and 7 bases from J, with 4 bases in between. Looked up from germline, CDR1 is SNHLY and CDR2 is FYNNEI. CDR3 length equals 10 residues. The CDR3 protein is CASMAEKLFF. The DNA of the CDR3 is TGTGCCAGCATGGCTGAAAAACTGTTTTTT.

The CDR3 DNA sequence: TGTGCCAGCAGCACAGGGGATGGCAAAAACATTCAGTACTTC. Its protein product is CASSTGDGKNIQYF. The chain is built from TRBV28 and TRBJ2-4; 7 bases line up with TRBD1. CDR1 MDHEN and CDR2 SYDVKM come from the germline V gene. The CDR3 is made up of 14 amino acids. Trimming removed 6 bases from V and 3 bases from J; junction bases left unmatched: 5.

The rearrangement links TRBV7-2 to TRBJ2-2, with 7 bases matching TRBD2. CDR3 size: 14 residues. V lost 8 bases to trimming and J lost 6 bases; unmatched junction nucleotides: 9. Germline CDR1 SGHTA, CDR2 FQGNSA. The DNA of the CDR3 is TGTGCCAGCTCCCAGGGAGGGCCGGCCGGGGAGCTGTTTTTT. Encoded protein: CASSQGGPAGELFF.

The rearrangement joins TRBV30 to TRBJ1-3; D is perhaps TRBD1 (5 bases). CDR3 size: 15 residues. The germline CDR1 and CDR2 sequences are GTSNPN and SVGIG (reference sequence). Trimming shortened V by 5 bases and J by 4 bases, and 18 bases separated the two germline ends. The CDR3 protein is CAWSRSGALGNTIYF. DNA for the CDR3: TGTGCCTGGTCCCGGAGTGGGGCGCTGGGAAACACCATATATTTT.

This clone was seen a handful of times. This rearrangement joins TRBV5-1 to TRBJ1-4; the D is unclear. Germline loops: CDR1 SGHRS, CDR2 YFSETQ. Deletions cut 0 bases from V and 0 bases from J, with 6 bases between. This CDR3 has 15 residues. The CDR3: CASSLVGATNEKLFF. Here the CDR3 DNA reads TGCGCCAGCAGCTTGGTCGGAGCAACTAATGAAAAACTGTTTTTT.

This chain connects TRBV28 to TRBJ2-7; 8 bases are a match to TRBD1. Germline-derived CDR1 and CDR2 are MDHEN and SYDVKM. Trimming cost V 7 bases and J 3 bases; bases outside gene matches: 17. The CDR3 totals 17 residues. The CDR3 reads CASTTWGTGTGIYEQYF. The CDR3 DNA follows: TGTGCCAGCACCACTTGGGGAACCGGGACAGGAATCTACGAGCAGTACTTC.

This clone was recorded once. This rearrangement joins TRBV7-2 to TRBJ2-5, with D possibly being TRBD2 (5 bases). The CDR3 spans 11 residues. Trimming cost V 8 bases and J 4 bases, with 8 bases left between them. Per the germline V gene, CDR1 is SGHTA and CDR2 is FQGNSA. CDR3 region: CASLSGETQYF. The CDR3 DNA reads TGTGCCAGCCTGAGCGGAGAGACCCAGTACTTC.

This chain links TRBV2 with TRBJ1-5; 9 bases match TRBD1. V was pared by 10 bases and J by 10 bases, with 11 bases of the junction left unmatched. This CDR3 has 13 amino acids. The germline V gene has CDR1 SNHLY and CDR2 FYNNEI. In DNA form, the CDR3 reads TGTGCCACCCAGTCCGGGACAGGGACCCCCCAGCATTTT. It is translated as CATQSGTGTPQHF.

This clone was seen only a few times. The DNA of the CDR3 is TGTGCCAGCAGTTTGGGCACCAACACTGAAGCTTTCTTT. It yields the protein CASSLGTNTEAFF. The chain links TRBV28 to TRBJ1-1; no reliable D call. V lost 3 bases and J 2 bases, leaving 7 bases between the germline ends. The V gene's germline CDR1 is MDHEN and CDR2 SYDVKM. There are 13 residues in the CDR3.

The J gene is TRBJ2-7, the V gene TRBV29-1; 11 bases match TRBD1. The CDR3 spans 15 residues. V was pared by 1 base and J by 4 bases, with 6 bases of the junction left unmatched. Germline V gene sequence: CDR1 SQVTM, CDR2 ANQGSEA. CDR3: CSVEVGTGGPYEQYF. The CDR3 coding sequence is TGCAGCGTTGAAGTCGGGACAGGGGGTCCATACGAGCAGTACTTC.

V usage is TRBV2 and J usage is TRBJ2-7; TRBD1 aligns across 9 bases. CDR1 is SNHLY and CDR2 is FYNNEI in the germline V gene. CDR3 length: 12 amino acids. V shed 6 bases, J shed 4 bases, and the junction held 1 base outside the gene matches. The DNA of the CDR3 is TGTGCCAGCAGGGACAGGGGTTACGAGCAGTACTTC. Amino acids: CASRDRGYEQYF.

CDR3 residues: CASSRGTSGTQGEQYF. Written as DNA, the CDR3 is TGTGCCAGTAGTAGGGGGACTAGCGGGACCCAGGGCGAGCAGTACTTC. V and J are TRBV19 and TRBJ2-7; 13 nucleotides match TRBD2. The length of the CDR3 is 16 residues. CDR1 and CDR2 from the germline V gene are LNHDA and SQIVND (reference sequence). The V segment lost 4 bases and the J segment 6 bases; nucleotides outside the gene matches: 9. The full variable domain, in which reference TRBV19 and TRBJ2-7 provide the parts outside the CDR3, is DGGITQSPKYLFRKEGQNVTLSCEQNLNHDAMYWYRQDPGQGLRLIYYSQIVNDFQKGDIAEGYSVSREKKESFPLTVTSAQKNPTAFYLCASSRGTSGTQGEQYFGPGTRLTVT.